Listed below are T cell receptor beta chains from one sample, sequenced in a study of T cell responses to AZD1222 COVID-19 vaccine. TCRdb's table, derived via immunoSEQ multiplex PCR, lists solely in-frame clones and lacks some. The sample has around 100,000 clones, 85% to 95% seen once; the top ten hold approximately 4.7%. The starting material was peripheral blood, obtained on day 0 of AZD1222 vaccination. The receptors come from an adult in good health. The CDR3 runs from the conserved cysteine through the conserved F or W. A D gene is named only where the DNA matches it firmly. Size is omitted from some rows. Given values are once, few, many or a class for expanded clones.

D: .; V: TRBV3-1/TRBV3-2; size: .; J: TRBJ2-1; length: 16; CDR3: CASSHGTGRTYNEQFF; DNA: TGTGCCAGCAGCCACGGGACGGGTAGGACTTACAATGAGCAGTTCTTC
D: TRBD2; V: TRBV7-9; size: .; J: TRBJ2-7; length: 15; CDR3: CASSLTSGRPYEQYF; DNA: TGTGCCAGCAGCCTAACTAGCGGGCGACCCTACGAGCAGTACTTC
D: .; V: TRBV19; size: .; J: TRBJ2-7; length: 16; CDR3: CASSTRHFIPSYEQYF; DNA: TGTGCCAGTAGTACCCGACATTTCATCCCCTCCTACGAGCAGTACTTC
D: .; V: TRBV6-2/TRBV6-3; size: .; J: TRBJ1-1; length: 14; CDR3: CASSYSGRKPEAFF; DNA: TGTGCCAGCAGTTACTCGGGACGGAAACCTGAAGCTTTCTTT
D: .; V: TRBV14; size: .; J: TRBJ2-2; length: 14; CDR3: CASSQMRVGGELFF; DNA: TGTGCCAGCAGCCAAATGCGGGTTGGCGGGGAGCTGTTTTTT
D: TRBD1; V: TRBV18; size: .; J: TRBJ2-7; length: 14; CDR3: CASSPRTGEYEQYF; DNA: TGTGCCAGCTCACCTCGGACAGGAGAATACGAGCAGTACTTC
D: TRBD2; V: TRBV7-8; size: .; J: TRBJ2-5; length: 15; CDR3: CASSLGLAGSKTQYF; DNA: TGTGCCAGCAGCCTCGGACTAGCGGGCTCGAAGACCCAGTACTTC
D: .; V: TRBV19; size: .; J: TRBJ2-7; length: 13; CDR3: CASSEGPVREQYF; DNA: TGTGCCAGTAGTGAGGGACCGGTTCGAGAGCAGTACTTC
D: .; V: TRBV9; size: .; J: TRBJ1-2; length: 14; CDR3: CASSTTGSNYGYTF; DNA: TGTGCCAGCAGCACAACTGGGTCTAACTATGGCTACACCTTC
D: .; V: TRBV7-2; size: few; J: TRBJ2-5; length: 14; CDR3: CASSSTRAQETQYF; DNA: TGTGCCAGCAGCTCAACTCGTGCCCAAGAGACCCAGTACTTC
D: .; V: TRBV6-5; size: .; J: TRBJ2-2; length: 13; CDR3: CASRRGDTGELFF; DNA: TGTGCCAGCCGGAGGGGGGACACCGGGGAGCTGTTTTTT
D: TRBD1; V: TRBV5-6; size: once; J: TRBJ2-1; length: 15; CDR3: CASSLVETGGVKQFF; DNA: TGTGCCAGCAGCTTGGTCGAGACAGGGGGCGTTAAGCAGTTCTTC
D: TRBD1; V: TRBV10-3; size: once; J: TRBJ2-7; length: 14; CDR3: CAIKGTGASYEQYF; DNA: TGTGCCATCAAAGGGACAGGGGCCTCCTACGAGCAGTACTTC
D: TRBD1; V: TRBV19; size: .; J: TRBJ1-5; length: 16; CDR3: CASTYRGDYSNQPQHF; DNA: TGTGCCAGTACCTACAGGGGCGATTATAGCAATCAGCCCCAGCATTTT
D: TRBD2; V: TRBV6-2/TRBV6-3; size: .; J: TRBJ2-1; length: 22; CDR3: CASSLLIFKTLAGPHRYNEQFF; DNA: TGTGCCAGCAGCCTACTTATTTTTAAAACTCTAGCGGGTCCCCACCGCTACAATGAGCAGTTCTTC
D: TRBD2; V: TRBV2; size: few; J: TRBJ2-1; length: 15; CDR3: CASSLTSGSYNEQFF; DNA: TGTGCCAGCAGTCTAACTAGCGGGAGCTACAATGAGCAGTTCTTC
D: TRBD1; V: TRBV5-5; size: .; J: TRBJ1-1; length: 15; CDR3: CASSSGQLVNTEAFF; DNA: TGTGCCAGCAGCTCGGGACAGCTAGTGAACACTGAAGCTTTCTTT